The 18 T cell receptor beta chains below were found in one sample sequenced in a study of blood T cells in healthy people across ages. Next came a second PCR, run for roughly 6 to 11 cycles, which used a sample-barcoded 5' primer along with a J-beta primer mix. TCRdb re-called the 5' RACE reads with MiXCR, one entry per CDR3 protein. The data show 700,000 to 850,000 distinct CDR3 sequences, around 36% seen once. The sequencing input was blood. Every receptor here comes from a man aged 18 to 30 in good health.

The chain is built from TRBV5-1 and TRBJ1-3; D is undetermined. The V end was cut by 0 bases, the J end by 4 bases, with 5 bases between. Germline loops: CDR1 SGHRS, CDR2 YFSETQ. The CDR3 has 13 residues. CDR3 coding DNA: TGCGCCAGCAGCTTGGATTACGGAAACACCATATATTTT. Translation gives CASSLDYGNTIYF.

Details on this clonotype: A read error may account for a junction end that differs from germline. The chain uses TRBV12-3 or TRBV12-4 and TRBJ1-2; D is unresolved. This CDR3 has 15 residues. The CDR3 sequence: CASSLITGLNCGYTF. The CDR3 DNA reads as TGTGCCAGCAGTTTAATTACGGGGTTGAACTGTGGCTACACCTTC.

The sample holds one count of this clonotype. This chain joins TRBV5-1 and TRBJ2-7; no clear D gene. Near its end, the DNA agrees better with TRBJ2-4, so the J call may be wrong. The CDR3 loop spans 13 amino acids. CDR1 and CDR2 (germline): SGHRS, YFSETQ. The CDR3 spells CASSAAIGNIQYF. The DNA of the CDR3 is TGCGCCAGCAGCGCCGCGATTGGAAACATTCAGTACTTC.

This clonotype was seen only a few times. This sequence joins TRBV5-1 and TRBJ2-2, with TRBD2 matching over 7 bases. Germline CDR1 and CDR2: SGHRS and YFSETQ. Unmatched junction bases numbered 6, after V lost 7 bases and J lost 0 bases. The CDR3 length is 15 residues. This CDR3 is CASRRLAANTGELFF. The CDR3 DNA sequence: TGCGCCAGCCGACGACTAGCTGCGAACACCGGGGAGCTGTTTTTT.

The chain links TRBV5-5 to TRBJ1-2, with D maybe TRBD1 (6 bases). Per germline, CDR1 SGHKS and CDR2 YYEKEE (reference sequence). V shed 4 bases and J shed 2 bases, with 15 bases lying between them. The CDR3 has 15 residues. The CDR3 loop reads CASSRNGGLNYGYTF. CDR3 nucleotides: TGTGCCAGCAGCAGGAATGGGGGGCTCAACTATGGCTACACCTTC.

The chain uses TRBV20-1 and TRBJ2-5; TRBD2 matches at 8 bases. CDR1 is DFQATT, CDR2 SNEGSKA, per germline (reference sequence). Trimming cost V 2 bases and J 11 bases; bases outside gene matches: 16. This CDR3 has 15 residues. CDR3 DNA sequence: TGCAGTGCTAGATCGAATAGCGGGGCCTACAATGAGCAGTACTTC. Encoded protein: CSARSNSGAYNEQYF.

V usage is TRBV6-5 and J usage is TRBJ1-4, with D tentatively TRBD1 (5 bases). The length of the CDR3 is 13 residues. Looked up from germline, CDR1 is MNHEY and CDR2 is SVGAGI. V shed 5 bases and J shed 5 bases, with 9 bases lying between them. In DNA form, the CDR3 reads TGTGCCAGCAGTGAACACAGGAATGAAAAACTGTTTTTT. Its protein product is CASSEHRNEKLFF.

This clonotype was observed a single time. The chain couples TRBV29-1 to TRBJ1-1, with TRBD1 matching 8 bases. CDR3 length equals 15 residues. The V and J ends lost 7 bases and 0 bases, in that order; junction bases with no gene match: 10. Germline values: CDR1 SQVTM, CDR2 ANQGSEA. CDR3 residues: CSGTGTGTMNTEAFF. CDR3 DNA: TGCAGCGGTACCGGGACAGGTACTATGAACACTGAAGCTTTCTTT.

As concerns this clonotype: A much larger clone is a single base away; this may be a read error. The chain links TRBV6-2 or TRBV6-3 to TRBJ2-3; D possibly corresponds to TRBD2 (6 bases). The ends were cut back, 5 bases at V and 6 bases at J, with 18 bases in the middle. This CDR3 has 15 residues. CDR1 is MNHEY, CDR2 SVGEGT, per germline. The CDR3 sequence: CASSPHRPGVDTQYF. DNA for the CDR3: TGTGCCAGCAGTCCTCATCGTCCGGGGGTGGATACGCAGTATTTT.

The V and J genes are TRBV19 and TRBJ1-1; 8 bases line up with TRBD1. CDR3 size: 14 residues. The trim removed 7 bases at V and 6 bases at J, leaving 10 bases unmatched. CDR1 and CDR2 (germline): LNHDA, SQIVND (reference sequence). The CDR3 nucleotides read TGTGCCAGTATGAGGACAGGGCGCCATCCTGAAGCTTTCTTT. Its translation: CASMRTGRHPEAFF.

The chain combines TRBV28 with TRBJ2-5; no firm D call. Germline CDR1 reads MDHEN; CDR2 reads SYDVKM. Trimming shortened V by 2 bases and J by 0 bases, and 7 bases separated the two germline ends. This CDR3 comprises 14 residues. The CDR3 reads CASSLRAYQETQYF. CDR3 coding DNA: TGTGCCAGCAGTTTAAGGGCGTACCAAGAGACCCAGTACTTC.

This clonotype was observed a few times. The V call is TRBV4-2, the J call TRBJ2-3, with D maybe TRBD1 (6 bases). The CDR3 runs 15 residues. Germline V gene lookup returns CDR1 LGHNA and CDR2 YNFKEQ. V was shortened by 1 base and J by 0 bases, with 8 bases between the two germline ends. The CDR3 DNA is TGTGCCAGCAGCCAAGGGGGGCAGAGCACAGATACGCAGTATTTT. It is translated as CASSQGGQSTDTQYF.

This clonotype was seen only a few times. This chain's CDR3 is CASSQPRGSSYNSPLHF. The CDR3, as DNA: TGCGCCAGCAGCCAACCCAGGGGGAGCTCCTATAATTCACCCCTCCACTTT. The chain carries TRBV4-3 and TRBJ1-6; 7 bases fit TRBD1. V dropped 2 bases and J dropped 0; count of bases not matched to a gene: 4. The CDR3 sequence is 17 residues long. CDR1 LGHNA and CDR2 YSLEER come from the germline V gene.

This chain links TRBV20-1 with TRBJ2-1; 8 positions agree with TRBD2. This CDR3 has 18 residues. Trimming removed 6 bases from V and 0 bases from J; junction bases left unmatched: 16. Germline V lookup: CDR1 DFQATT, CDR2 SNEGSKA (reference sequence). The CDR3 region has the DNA TGCAGTGCACCGGGACTAGAGGCACTACGCCGCTCCTACAATGAGCAGTTCTTC. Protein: CSAPGLEALRRSYNEQFF.

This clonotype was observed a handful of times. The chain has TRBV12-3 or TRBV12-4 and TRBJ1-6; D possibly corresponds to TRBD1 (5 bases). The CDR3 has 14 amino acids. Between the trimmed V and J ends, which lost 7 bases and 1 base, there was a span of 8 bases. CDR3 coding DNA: TGTGCCAGCACCCGGGGGTCCTATAATTCACCCCTCCACTTT. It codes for CASTRGSYNSPLHF.

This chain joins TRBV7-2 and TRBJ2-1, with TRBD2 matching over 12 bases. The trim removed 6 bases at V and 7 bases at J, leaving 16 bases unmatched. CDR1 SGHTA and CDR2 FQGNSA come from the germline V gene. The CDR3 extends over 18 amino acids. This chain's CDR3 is CASRRTVSAGLAGNEQFF. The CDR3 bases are TGTGCCAGCAGGCGGACAGTGTCAGCTGGACTAGCGGGGAATGAGCAGTTCTTC. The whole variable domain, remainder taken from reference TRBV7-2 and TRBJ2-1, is GAGVSQSPSNKVTEKGKDVELRCDPISGHTALYWYRQSLGQGLEFLIYFQGNSAPDKSGLPSDRFSAERTGGSVSTLTIQRTQQEDSAVYLCASRRTVSAGLAGNEQFFGPGTRLTVL.

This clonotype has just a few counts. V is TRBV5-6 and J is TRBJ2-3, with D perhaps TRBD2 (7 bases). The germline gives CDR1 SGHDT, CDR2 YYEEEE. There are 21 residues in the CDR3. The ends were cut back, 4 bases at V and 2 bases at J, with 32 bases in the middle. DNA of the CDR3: TGTGCCAGCAGCGCCGGGGTCCTAGCTGTTGGGGGGGCCCCGTTCACAGATACGCAGTATTTT. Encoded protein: CASSAGVLAVGGAPFTDTQYF.

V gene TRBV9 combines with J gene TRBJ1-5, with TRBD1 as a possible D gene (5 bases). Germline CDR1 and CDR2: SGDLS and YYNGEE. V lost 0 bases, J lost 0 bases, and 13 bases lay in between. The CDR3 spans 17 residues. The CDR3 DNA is TGTGCCAGCAGCGTAGGGGGGGACGGGTATAGCAATCAGCCCCAGCATTTT. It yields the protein CASSVGGDGYSNQPQHF. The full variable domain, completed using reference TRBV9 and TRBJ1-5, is DSGVTQTPKHLITATGQRVTLRCSPRSGDLSVYWYQQSLDQGLQFLIQYYNGEERAKGNILERFSAQQFPDLHSELNLSSLELGDSALYFCASSVGGDGYSNQPQHFGDGTRLSIL.